Below, 11 T cell receptor beta chains from the same sample are listed, as sequenced in a study of beta chain features in type 1 diabetes. The whole isolated RNA underwent reverse transcription, so sequencing captured expressed TCRB transcripts. This table comes from immunoSEQ multiplex PCR, and its TCRdb copy is limited to in-frame clones, with some not included. The repertoire consists of hundreds of thousands of clones, with about 16% occurring once and the leading ten covering 0.093%. Sequencing was performed on naive CD4+ T cells from blood. The source of these receptors is a young man in good health.

This clone appeared a few times. V usage is TRBV10-3 and J usage is TRBJ2-3; either TRBD1 or TRBD2 may fit D (6 bases each). The CDR3 totals 16 residues. Looked up from germline, CDR1 is ENHRY and CDR2 is SYGVKD. Between the trimmed V and J ends, which lost 7 bases and 2 bases, there was a span of 19 bases. CDR3 amino acids: CAIKGGTSDVTDTQYF. For the CDR3, the DNA is TGTGCCATCAAGGGGGGAACCTCGGATGTCACAGATACGCAGTATTTT.

This chain connects TRBV28 to TRBJ2-2; D may correspond to TRBD1 or TRBD2 (5 bases each). CDR3 size: 17 residues. V lost 8 bases, J lost 1 base, and 20 bases lay in between. Germline V gene data show CDR1 as MDHEN and CDR2 as SYDVKM. As DNA, the CDR3 is TGTGCCAGCTATTTTTCCCCCGGGACGGTGAACACCGGGGAGCTGTTTTTT. It yields the protein CASYFSPGTVNTGELFF.

CDR3 in DNA: TGTGCCACCAGCCGAAGACGCTTACTCCAAGAGACCCAGTACTTC. This sequence encodes CATSRRRLLQETQYF. This sequence joins TRBV15 and TRBJ2-5; no clear D gene. Germline loops: CDR1 LNHNV, CDR2 YYDKDF (reference sequence). This CDR3 contains 15 residues. V lost 5 bases and J 1 base, leaving 14 bases between the germline ends.

V gene TRBV7-3 combines with J gene TRBJ2-5, with D unclear. This CDR3 comprises 15 residues. Germline V CDR1 and CDR2: SGHTA, FQGTGA. Trimming shortened V by 2 bases and J by 7 bases, and 17 bases separated the two germline ends. CDR3 region: CASSLDRVPTGTQYF. DNA for the CDR3: TGTGCCAGCAGCTTAGATCGGGTCCCAACGGGGACCCAGTACTTC.

There are a few counts of this clone. The CDR3 region has the DNA TGCGCCAGCAGCTTGGTGGCAGGGGCTAGCTATGGCTACACCTTC. This sequence encodes CASSLVAGASYGYTF. This chain joins TRBV5-1 and TRBJ1-2, with D possibly being TRBD1 (6 bases). Trimming shortened V by 0 bases and J by 4 bases, and 13 bases separated the two germline ends. Germline CDR1 SGHRS, CDR2 YFSETQ. This CDR3 has 15 residues.

This clone was seen only a few times. The rearrangement uses TRBV19 and TRBJ1-2, with 9 bases matching TRBD1. The length of the CDR3 is 14 residues. V lost 5 bases to trimming and J lost 2 bases; unmatched junction nucleotides: 3. Germline V gene sequence: CDR1 LNHDA, CDR2 SQIVND (reference sequence). The CDR3 coding sequence is TGTGCCAGTAGTGTCGGACAGGGGAACTATGGCTACACCTTC. It specifies CASSVGQGNYGYTF.

This clone was detected only a few times. The V call is TRBV5-1, the J call TRBJ2-7; TRBD2 might be the D (5 bases). V dropped 1 base and J dropped 5 bases, with 10 bases sitting between them. The CDR3 totals 13 residues. Germline V gene data show CDR1 as SGHRS and CDR2 as YFSETQ. CDR3 sequence: CASSLSSGNEQYF. The CDR3 nucleotides read TGCGCCAGCAGCTTGTCGTCGGGGAACGAGCAGTACTTC.

This clone was recorded a few times. The chain couples TRBV19 to TRBJ1-5, with 7 bases lining up with TRBD1. Germline values: CDR1 LNHDA, CDR2 SQIVND (reference sequence). The CDR3 sequence is 14 residues long. Trimming removed 6 bases from V and 9 bases from J; junction bases left unmatched: 11. CDR3 loop: CASRITGVRAPQHF. The CDR3 nucleotides read TGTGCCAGTAGGATTACAGGGGTCCGAGCGCCCCAGCATTTT.

The rearrangement links TRBV5-4 to TRBJ2-3, with D perhaps matching TRBD2 (6 bases). The germline V gene has CDR1 SGHNT and CDR2 YYREEE (reference sequence). This CDR3 contains 14 residues. Trimming pared 6 bases from V and 2 bases from J, leaving 13 bases between. CDR3 in amino acids: CASTRGYLTDTQYF. CDR3 coding DNA: TGTGCCAGCACCCGGGGGTACCTCACAGATACGCAGTATTTT. The full variable domain, completed using reference TRBV5-4 and TRBJ2-3, is ETGVTQSPTHLIKTRGQQVTLRCSSQSGHNTVSWYQQALGQGPQFIFQYYREEENGRGNFPPRFSGLQFPNYSSELNVNALELDDSALYLCASTRGYLTDTQYFGPGTRLTVL.

This chain links TRBV7-3 with TRBJ2-3; no clear D. The V end was cut by 4 bases, the J end by 2 bases, with 13 bases between. The germline CDR1 and CDR2 sequences are SGHTA and FQGTGA. This CDR3 spans 15 amino acids. In nucleotides, the CDR3 is TGTGCCAGCAGCTACACGTCAGGAAACACAGATACGCAGTATTTT. Amino acids: CASSYTSGNTDTQYF. The full variable domain, its missing parts supplied by reference TRBV7-3 and TRBJ2-3, is GAGVSQTPSNKVTEKGKYVELRCDPISGHTALYWYRQSLGQGPEFLIYFQGTGAADDSGLPNDRFFAVRPEGSVSTLKIQRTERGDSAVYLCASSYTSGNTDTQYFGPGTRLTVL.

The rearrangement joins TRBV9 to TRBJ1-2; maybe TRBD1 (5 bases). Germline CDR1 and CDR2: SGDLS and YYNGEE. V dropped 0 bases and J dropped 1 base, with 10 bases sitting between them. CDR3 length: 15 amino acids. CDR3 nucleotides: TGTGCCAGCAGCGTAGCCAGGGCCCTTAACTATGGCTACACCTTC. It yields the protein CASSVARALNYGYTF.